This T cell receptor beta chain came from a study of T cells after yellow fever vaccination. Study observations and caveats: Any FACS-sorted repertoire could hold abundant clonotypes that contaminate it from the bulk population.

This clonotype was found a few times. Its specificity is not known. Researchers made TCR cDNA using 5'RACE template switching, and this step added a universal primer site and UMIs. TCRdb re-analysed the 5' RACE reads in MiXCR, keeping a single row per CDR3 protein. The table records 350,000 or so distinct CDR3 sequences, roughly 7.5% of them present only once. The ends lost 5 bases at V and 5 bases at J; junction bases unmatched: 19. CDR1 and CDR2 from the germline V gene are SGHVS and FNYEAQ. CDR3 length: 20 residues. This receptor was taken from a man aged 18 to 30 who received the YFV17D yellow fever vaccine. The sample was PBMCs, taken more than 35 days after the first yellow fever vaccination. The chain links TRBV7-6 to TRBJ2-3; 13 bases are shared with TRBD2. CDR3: CASSTKYGTSGDRSGDTQYF. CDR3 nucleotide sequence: TGTGCCAGCAGCACTAAATACGGGACTAGCGGGGACCGATCGGGAGATACGCAGTATTTT. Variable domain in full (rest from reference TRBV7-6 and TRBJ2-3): GAGVSQSPRYKVTKRGQDVALRCDPISGHVSLYWYRQALGQGPEFLTYFNYEAQQDKSGLPNDRFSAERPEGSISTLTIQRTEQRDSAMYRCASSTKYGTSGDRSGDTQYFGPGTRLTVL.